Listed below are T cell receptor beta chains from one sample, sequenced in a study of T cells after yellow fever vaccination. One entry per CDR3 protein, called by TCRdb with MiXCR from the 5' RACE reads. Among about 260,000 distinct CDR3 sequences, around 5.2% were seen once, and the ten largest hold roughly 3.3%. The specimen was CD4+ T cells sorted from PBMCs, collected on the day of the yellow fever booster vaccination. All receptors come from a young man who received the YFV17D yellow fever vaccine. The conserved cysteine and the conserved F or W are not part of the CDR3 here.

TRBV20-1 SASGRLTRGGINTGELF
TRBV5-5 ASSSGTGWELF
TRBV12-3/TRBV12-4 ASSQHSLADNEQF
TRBV5-1 ASSWSGTPNTGELF
TRBV11-1 ASSTGLLSTDTQY
TRBV9 ASSVDSGGHDTQY
TRBV5-5 ASSLRVARSDTQY
TRBV25-1 ASSARGDQPQH
TRBV4-1 ASSQGGWASGVQETQY
TRBV7-2 ASSRRSLAGAGTIQY
TRBV7-8 ASSLAGTRYGYT
TRBV4-1 ASRRIGVTNSPLH
TRBV2 ASMGQVPSEQY
TRBV20-1 SASTKIYQPQH
TRBV7-9 ASSALVMNTGELF
TRBV20-1 SATRTGSNTEAF
TRBV20-1 SARLDRGVYEQY
TRBV4-3 ASSPRASSSPLH
TRBV20-1 SASGGLNTGELF
TRBV10-3 AISGGRERIFYGYT
TRBV5-4 ASSPPGGSKETQY
TRBV20-1 SATQAGVPAGELF
TRBV7-2 ASSHDRGETQY
TRBV30 ACRGPGYEQY
TRBV28 ASSRGQGREYGYT
TRBV29-1 SVEAMRRNPHGYT
TRBV19 ASSADRVLSYT
TRBV6-5 ASSYRSGPINTGELF